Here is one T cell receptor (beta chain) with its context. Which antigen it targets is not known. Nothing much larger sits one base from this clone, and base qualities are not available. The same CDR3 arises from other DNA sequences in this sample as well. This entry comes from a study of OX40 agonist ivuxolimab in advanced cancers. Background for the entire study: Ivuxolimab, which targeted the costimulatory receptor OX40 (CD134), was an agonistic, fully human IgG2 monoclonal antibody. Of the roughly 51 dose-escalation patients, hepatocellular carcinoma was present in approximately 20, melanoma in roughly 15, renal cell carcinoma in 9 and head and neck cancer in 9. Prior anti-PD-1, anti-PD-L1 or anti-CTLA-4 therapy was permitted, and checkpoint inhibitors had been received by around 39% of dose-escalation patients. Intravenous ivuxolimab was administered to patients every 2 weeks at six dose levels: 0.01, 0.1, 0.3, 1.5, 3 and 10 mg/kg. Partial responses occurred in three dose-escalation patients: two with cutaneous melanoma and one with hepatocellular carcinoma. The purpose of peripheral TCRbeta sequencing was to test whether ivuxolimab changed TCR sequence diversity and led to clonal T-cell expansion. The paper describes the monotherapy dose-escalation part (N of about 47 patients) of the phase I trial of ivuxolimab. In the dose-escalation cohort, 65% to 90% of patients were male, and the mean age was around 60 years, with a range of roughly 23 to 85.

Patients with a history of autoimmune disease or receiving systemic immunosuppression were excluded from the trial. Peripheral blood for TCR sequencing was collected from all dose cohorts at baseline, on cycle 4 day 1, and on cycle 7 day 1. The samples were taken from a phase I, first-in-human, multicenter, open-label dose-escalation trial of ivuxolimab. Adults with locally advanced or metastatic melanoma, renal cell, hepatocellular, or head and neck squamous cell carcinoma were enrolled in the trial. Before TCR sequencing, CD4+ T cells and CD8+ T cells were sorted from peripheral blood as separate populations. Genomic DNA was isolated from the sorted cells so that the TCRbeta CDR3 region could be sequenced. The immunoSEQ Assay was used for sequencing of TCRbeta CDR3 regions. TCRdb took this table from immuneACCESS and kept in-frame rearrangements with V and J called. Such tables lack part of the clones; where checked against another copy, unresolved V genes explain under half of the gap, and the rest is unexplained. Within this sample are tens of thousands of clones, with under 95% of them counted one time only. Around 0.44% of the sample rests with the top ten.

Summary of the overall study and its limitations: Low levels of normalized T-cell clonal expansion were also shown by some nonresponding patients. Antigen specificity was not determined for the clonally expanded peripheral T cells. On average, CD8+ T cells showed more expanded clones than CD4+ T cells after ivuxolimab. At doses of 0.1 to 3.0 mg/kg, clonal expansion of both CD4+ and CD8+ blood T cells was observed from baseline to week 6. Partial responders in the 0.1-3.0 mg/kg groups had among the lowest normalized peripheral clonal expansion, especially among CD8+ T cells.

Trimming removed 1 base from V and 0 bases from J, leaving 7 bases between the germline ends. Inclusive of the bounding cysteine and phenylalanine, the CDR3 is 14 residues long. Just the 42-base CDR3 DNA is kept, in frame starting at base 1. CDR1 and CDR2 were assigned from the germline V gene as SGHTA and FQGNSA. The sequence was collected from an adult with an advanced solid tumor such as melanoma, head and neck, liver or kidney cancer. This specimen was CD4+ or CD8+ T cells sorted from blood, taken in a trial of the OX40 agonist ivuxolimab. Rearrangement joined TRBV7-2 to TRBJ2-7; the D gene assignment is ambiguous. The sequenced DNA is TGTGCCAGCAGCTTAGACCCAAGCTCCTACGAGCAGTACTTC. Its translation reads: CASSLDPSSYEQYF.